This is a list of T cell receptor beta chains from one sample in a study of cytotoxic CD8 clonotypes in ibrutinib-treated CLL. Only in-frame clones appear in the TCRdb table, and some are missing; sequencing was by immunoSEQ multiplex PCR. The table shows fewer than 100,000 clones, with about 86% occurring only once. The source material was PBMCs, sampled before ibrutinib treatment. These receptors came from a human donor with chronic lymphocytic leukemia. The CDR3 runs from the conserved cysteine through the conserved F or W. The D gene is left open where the match is weak. Some rows have no size entry. The others give once, few or many, or a class for an expanded clone.

V gene,D gene,J gene,clone size,CDR3 protein,CDR3 DNA
TRBV30,TRBD1,TRBJ1-4,-,CAWSGGGAGEKLFF,TGTGCCTGGAGCGGAGGGGGCGCCGGTGAAAAACTGTTTTTT
TRBV5-1,TRBD2,TRBJ2-1,-,CASSLAIRRESRYNEQFF,TGCGCCAGCAGCTTGGCCATTCGGCGGGAGAGTAGGTACAATGAGCAGTTCTTC
TRBV25-1,TRBD1,TRBJ2-4,-,CASSESGTGKNIQYF,TGTGCCAGCAGTGAATCCGGGACAGGAAAAAACATTCAGTACTTC
TRBV28,-,TRBJ2-3,-,CASRPSGTDTQYF,TGTGCCAGCAGACCTTCAGGGACAGATACGCAGTATTTT
TRBV4-1,-,TRBJ2-2,few,CASSQTGTGELFF,TGCGCCAGCAGCCAAACAGGGACCGGGGAGCTGTTTTTT
TRBV7-7,-,TRBJ1-4,-,CASSSDRNEKLFF,TGTGCCAGCAGCTCGGATCGAAATGAAAAACTGTTTTTT
TRBV9,-,TRBJ2-3,-,CASSVKDWQTDTQYF,TGTGCCAGCAGCGTGAAGGACTGGCAAACAGATACGCAGTATTTT
TRBV19,-,TRBJ2-5,-,CASSRGLRQETQYF,TGTGCCAGTAGTAGGGGGCTCCGACAAGAGACCCAGTACTTC
TRBV11-2,-,TRBJ2-7,-,CASSLGDGQTYEQYF,TGTGCCAGCAGCTTAGGGGACGGTCAAACCTACGAGCAGTACTTC
TRBV7-2,-,TRBJ2-7,-,CASSFFETLSYEQYF,TGTGCCAGCAGCTTTTTTGAAACTCTATCCTACGAGCAGTACTTC
TRBV7-2,-,TRBJ2-5,-,CASSSKGGTQGITQYF,TGTGCCAGCAGCTCCAAAGGGGGGACCCAGGGTATCACCCAGTACTTC
TRBV7-3,TRBD1,TRBJ2-1,-,CASRQGFYNEQFF,TGTGCCAGCAGACAGGGGTTCTACAATGAGCAGTTCTTC
TRBV5-6,-,TRBJ1-1,few,CASSLNAWGTEAFF,TGTGCCAGCAGCTTGAATGCCTGGGGCACTGAAGCTTTCTTT
TRBV4-1,TRBD2,TRBJ2-3,-,CASSLAGGTDTQYF,TGCGCCAGCAGCTTAGCGGGGGGCACAGATACGCAGTATTTT
TRBV15,TRBD1,TRBJ2-7,-,CATSTGGQLYYEQYF,TGTGCCACCAGCACAGGGGGACAGCTATACTACGAGCAGTACTTC
TRBV7-8,-,TRBJ2-7,-,CASTRDTTSYEQYF,TGTGCCAGCACGCGGGACACCACCTCCTACGAGCAGTACTTC
TRBV4-1,-,TRBJ2-7,-,CASSQPRSSYEQYF,TGCGCCAGCAGCCAACCGAGGAGCTCCTACGAGCAGTACTTC
TRBV5-1,-,TRBJ2-4,-,CASSSGIKNIQYF,TGCGCCAGCAGCTCGGGGATTAAAAACATTCAGTACTTC
TRBV11-2,-,TRBJ2-7,-,CASSTPPDSGPAPLDEQYF,TGTGCCAGCAGCACCCCTCCGGATTCAGGTCCGGCGCCACTCGACGAGCAGTACTTC
TRBV7-2,TRBD1,TRBJ2-7,-,CASSLTGDRGFSREQYF,TGTGCCAGCAGCCTAACTGGAGACAGGGGGTTCTCTAGAGAGCAGTACTTC
TRBV4-1,-,TRBJ1-1,few,CASSHGAQNTEAFF,TGCGCCAGCAGCCACGGTGCACAGAACACTGAAGCTTTCTTT
TRBV28,TRBD2,TRBJ2-1,-,CASSLWMGTSGPSYNEQFF,TGTGCCAGCAGTTTATGGATGGGGACTAGCGGGCCTTCCTACAATGAGCAGTTCTTC
TRBV28,-,TRBJ2-7,-,CASSLGNPGYEQYF,TGTGCCAGCAGTTTAGGGAACCCTGGGTACGAGCAGTACTTC
TRBV6-5,-,TRBJ2-7,few,CASSPSYYEQYF,TGTGCCAGCAGTCCCTCGTACTACGAGCAGTACTTC
TRBV5-1,-,TRBJ1-2,-,CASSWGNFGGYTF,TGCGCCAGCAGCTGGGGTAACTTTGGCGGCTACACCTTC
TRBV7-2,-,TRBJ2-7,-,CASSLEGGYEQYF,TGTGCCAGCAGCTTAGAAGGGGGCTACGAGCAGTACTTC
TRBV2,TRBD1,TRBJ1-5,-,CASRGTGLRQPQHF,TGTGCCAGCAGGGGGACAGGGCTCCGGCAGCCCCAGCATTTT
TRBV5-1,-,TRBJ2-1,-,CASTRGVGSYNEQFF,TGCGCCAGCACCCGAGGGGTCGGCTCCTACAATGAGCAGTTCTTC
TRBV4-2,-,TRBJ2-7,-,CASSQVGRGLYEQYF,TGTGCCAGCAGCCAAGTGGGGCGGGGTTTATACGAGCAGTACTTC
TRBV18,TRBD1,TRBJ1-5,-,CASSTSGTIGTAYQPQHF,TGTGCCAGCTCAACGTCCGGAACTATAGGGACAGCCTATCAGCCCCAGCATTTT
TRBV5-1,TRBD1,TRBJ2-1,once,CASSSLRGQEDEQFF,TGCGCCAGCAGCTCCCTCAGGGGGCAGGAAGATGAGCAGTTCTTC
TRBV5-4,TRBD2,TRBJ2-2,-,CASSSPSGSRTGELFF,TGTGCCAGCAGCTCTCCCAGCGGGAGCCGCACCGGGGAGCTGTTTTTT
TRBV9,-,TRBJ2-3,-,CASSVELARDTQYF,TGTGCCAGCAGCGTAGAATTAGCAAGAGATACGCAGTATTTT
TRBV6-1,-,TRBJ2-5,-,CASNGANF,TGTGCCAGCAACGGGGCGAACTTC
TRBV28,TRBD1,TRBJ2-7,-,CASTKWDRGYEQYF,TGTGCCAGCACCAAGTGGGACAGGGGGTACGAGCAGTACTTC
TRBV5-4,-,TRBJ2-7,-,CASSLGYEQYF,TGTGCCAGCAGCTTGGGCTACGAGCAGTACTTC
TRBV18,-,TRBJ1-1,-,CASSPGSRGPNTEAFF,TGTGCCAGCTCGCCGGGGTCTCGGGGACCAAACACTGAAGCTTTCTTT
TRBV11-2,-,TRBJ1-4,-,CASSDQGWKLFF,TGTGCCAGCAGCGATCAGGGGTGGAAACTGTTTTTT
TRBV6-5,-,TRBJ1-5,-,CASSYSGASPQPQHF,TGTGCCAGCAGTTACTCGGGGGCCTCGCCCCAGCCCCAGCATTTT
TRBV14,TRBD1,TRBJ1-2,-,CASSRTPKNSPRTGGVFHGYTF,TGTGCCAGCAGCCGGACACCCAAGAATTCCCCCCGGACAGGGGGCGTGTTTCATGGCTACACCTTC
TRBV9,-,TRBJ2-3,-,CASSVEPLRGPFRHTDTQYF,TGTGCCAGCAGCGTAGAACCACTTCGTGGTCCTTTTCGGCACACAGATACGCAGTATTTT
TRBV27,-,TRBJ2-1,-,CASSLLTGNEQFF,TGTGCCAGCAGTTTATTAACAGGGAATGAGCAGTTCTTC
TRBV4-1,-,TRBJ1-4,once,CASSLRQTTNEKLFF,TGCGCCAGCAGCCTCCGACAAACAACTAATGAAAAACTGTTTTTT
TRBV19,-,TRBJ2-4,-,CASSITAGRAKNIQYF,TGTGCCAGTAGTATTACGGCAGGGCGAGCCAAAAACATTCAGTACTTC
TRBV23-1,-,TRBJ1-4,-,CASSGGPGGDEKLFF,TGCGCCAGCAGTGGAGGGCCCGGAGGAGATGAAAAACTGTTTTTT
TRBV6-1,-,TRBJ1-1,few,CASRAYMGDTEAFF,TGTGCCAGCAGAGCCTACATGGGGGACACTGAAGCTTTCTTT
TRBV7-6,-,TRBJ2-7,-,CASSPVPPGGGTYEQYF,TGTGCCAGCAGCCCCGTGCCCCCTGGCGGGGGCACCTACGAGCAGTACTTC
TRBV4-1,TRBD2,TRBJ2-3,-,CASSQDRSGRSDTQYF,TGCGCCAGCAGCCAAGATCGATCCGGGAGGTCTGATACGCAGTATTTT
TRBV9,-,TRBJ1-2,-,CASSVAVLGADGYTF,TGTGCCAGCAGCGTAGCTGTTTTGGGGGCAGATGGCTACACCTTC
TRBV9,-,TRBJ2-2,once,CASSVEPTGELFF,TGTGCCAGCAGCGTAGAACCCACCGGGGAGCTGTTTTTT
TRBV5-8,TRBD2,TRBJ2-7,few,CASSNGRVAGWYEQYF,TGTGCCAGCAGCAATGGGAGAGTAGCGGGATGGTACGAGCAGTACTTC
TRBV30,TRBD1,TRBJ1-2,-,CAWSPGQDVYGYTF,TGTGCCTGGAGTCCAGGACAGGACGTATATGGCTACACCTTC
TRBV19,-,TRBJ1-1,-,CASGWPTTGNTEAFF,TGTGCCAGTGGCTGGCCAACCACTGGAAACACTGAAGCGTTCTTT